Each of the 2 T cell receptor beta chains below was sequenced from the same sample in a study of CD8 T cells in Susac syndrome (dated by TCRdb to between 2019 and 2020). The library was generated by the immunoSEQ multiplex PCR assay. RNA was extracted using the RNeasy kit, and roughly 0.5 to 1 ug of the RNA was reverse transcribed with random hexamers. The public reads were run again by TCRdb, first through fastp at Q25 and then through MiXCR, and only productive beta chains were kept. When rows share a CDR3 protein, they turn into one entry using the most common DNA and genes. Present in this sample are some 450,000 distinct CDR3 sequences, 85% of which were seen just once. The biggest ten clones account for approximately 0.12% of the sample. The sample was CD8+ T cells from PBMCs. These receptor sequences come from a human donor with multiple sclerosis.

This clonotype was found once. V gene TRBV6-4 combines with J gene TRBJ2-2; 14 nucleotides line up with TRBD2. There are 18 residues in the CDR3. Germline V gives CDR1 MRHNA, CDR2 SNTAGT. V lost 7 bases, J lost 0 bases, and 7 bases stayed unmatched. The CDR3 loop is CASTPGLAGVPNTGELFF. The CDR3 bases are TGTGCCAGCACACCGGGACTAGCGGGGGTCCCGAACACCGGGGAGCTGTTTTTT.

This clonotype was detected once. The CDR3 DNA reads as TGTGCCAGCAGTGCTATGGGACTAGCGGGAGGCACAGATACGCAGTATTTT. It translates to CASSAMGLAGGTDTQYF. The chain has TRBV6-1 and TRBJ2-3; 14 bases line up with TRBD2. This CDR3 spans 17 amino acids. V lost 4 bases to trimming and J lost 1 base; unmatched junction nucleotides: 4. Germline-derived CDR1 and CDR2 are MNHNS and SASEGT.